These 3 T cell receptor beta chains were sequenced from one sample in a study of identical twins. Using its own MiXCR run on the 5' RACE reads, TCRdb lists one record per CDR3 protein. The data contain hundreds of thousands of distinct CDR3 sequences, 9% to 15% of them singletons. These data were also filed under a second study, of yellow fever vaccine responses in identical twins.

Sequencing input: PBMCs. The receptors shown here come from a woman between 18 and 29 years old in good health.

The chain employs TRBV5-1 and TRBJ1-2; D is uncertain. V dropped 4 bases and J dropped 1 base, with 8 bases sitting between them. The CDR3 covers 13 residues. The germline CDR1 and CDR2 sequences are SGHRS and YFSETQ. In DNA, the CDR3 is TGCGCCAGCAGCCCTGCTATTAACTATGGCTACACCTTC. This translates into CASSPAINYGYTF.

This clonotype was found many times. This CDR3 reads CASSPSQGSNTGELFF. DNA of the CDR3: TGTGCCAGCAGCCCGAGCCAGGGGTCGAACACCGGGGAGCTGTTTTTT. The chain has TRBV4-2 and TRBJ2-2, with D possibly being TRBD1 (6 bases). The V and J ends lost 4 bases and 0 bases respectively, with 12 bases between them. The CDR3 sequence is 16 residues long. CDR1 and CDR2 from the germline V gene are LGHNA and YNFKEQ.

The genes are TRBV6-5 and TRBJ2-7, with D unclear. Germline V gives CDR1 MNHEY, CDR2 SVGAGI. Trimming removed 0 bases from V and 0 bases from J, with 6 bases in between. CDR3 length equals 14 residues. The CDR3 coding sequence is TGTGCCAGCAGTTACTCCGTCCTCTCCTACGAGCAGTACTTC. Translating gives CASSYSVLSYEQYF.